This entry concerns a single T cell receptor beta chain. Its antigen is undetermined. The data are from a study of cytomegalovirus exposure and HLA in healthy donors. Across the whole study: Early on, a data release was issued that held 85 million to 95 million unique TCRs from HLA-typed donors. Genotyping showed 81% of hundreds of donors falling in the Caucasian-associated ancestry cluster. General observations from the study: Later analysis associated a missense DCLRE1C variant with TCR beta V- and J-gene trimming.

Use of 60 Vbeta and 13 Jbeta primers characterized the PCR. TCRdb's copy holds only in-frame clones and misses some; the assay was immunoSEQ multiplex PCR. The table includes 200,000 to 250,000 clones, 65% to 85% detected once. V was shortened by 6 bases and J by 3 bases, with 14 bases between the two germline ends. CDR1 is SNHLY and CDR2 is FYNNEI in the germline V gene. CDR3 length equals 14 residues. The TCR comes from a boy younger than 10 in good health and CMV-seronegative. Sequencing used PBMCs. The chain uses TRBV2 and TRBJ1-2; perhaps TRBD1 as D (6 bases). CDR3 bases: TGTGCCAGCAGCCGGACAGAGATGGACTATGGCTACACCTTC. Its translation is CASSRTEMDYGYTF.